The clone carrying this T cell receptor (beta chain) was counted only a few times. What it binds is not known. The method was immunoSEQ multiplex PCR; TCRdb's version includes in-frame clones alone and lacks a portion of them. The data contain 60,000 to 65,000 clones, 75% to 90% of them singletons. From germline, CDR1 is GTSNPN and CDR2 SVGIG (reference sequence). The CDR3 totals 17 residues. The J segment lost 1 base and the V segment lost 0 bases, leaving 9 bases of the junction unmatched. The sample is drawn from a study of T cells in localized non-small cell lung cancer. Study results and caveats: Tumor showed lower T cell clonality than uninvolved adjacent lung, where it was highest. Prolonged overall survival went with higher T cell density in the blood.

The chain couples TRBV30 to TRBJ2-3, with 8 bases that match TRBD1. The sequencing here drew on peripheral blood, taken before any cancer treatment. The receptor was isolated from a woman between 35 and 75 years old with stage I lung adenocarcinoma. CDR3 region: CAWSVGQGEVGTDTQYF. The CDR3 nucleotides read TGTGCCTGGAGTGTAGGACAGGGAGAAGTGGGCACAGATACGCAGTATTTT.